The subject of this entry is one T cell receptor beta chain. Its target is not known. These data belong to a study of cytomegalovirus exposure and HLA in healthy donors. Whole-study findings and limits: Of the V segments, some could not be distinguished, including TRBV6-2 and TRBV6-3, and were excluded. Earlier analysis found most TCR beta V segments productive about 90% or about 30% of the time. Cytomegalovirus-associated TCR beta chains were listed, numbering 150 to 200.

CDR1 and CDR2 (germline): MNHEY, SMNVEV (reference sequence). The CDR3 covers 13 residues. Between the trimmed V and J ends, which lost 6 bases and 5 bases, there was a span of 11 bases. Both 60 Vbeta primers and 13 Jbeta primers went into the PCR. Methods used by the authors: Later work found 65 million to 85 million unique TCR beta chains, with some 11 million shared. Repertoires were generated with immunoSEQ multiplex PCR, while TCRdb's copy carries only in-frame clones and drops some. From that table come the V and J calls and clone size; the DNA was used to work out D and trimming. The data contain some 140,000 clones, around three quarters of them singletons.

This rearrangement joins TRBV27 to TRBJ2-1, with D perhaps matching TRBD1 (6 bases). The TCR comes from a man aged 35 to 55 in good health and CMV-seropositive. Sequencing was done on a sample of PBMCs. The CDR3 protein is CASSTGSDNEQFF. CDR3 sequence (DNA): TGTGCCAGCAGCACAGGGAGTGACAATGAGCAGTTCTTC.